Included here is one TCR beta chain sequence, with context. The germline CDR1 and CDR2 sequences are MNHNS and SASEGT. V was shortened by 2 bases and J by 6 bases, with 14 bases between the two germline ends. CDR3 length: 15 residues. Sequenced by immunoSEQ multiplex PCR; TCRdb stores in-frame clones only, minus some. The sample lists about 120,000 clones; about nine tenths were seen once. The sample comes from a study of T cell clones after liver transplantation. Sequencing used CD4+ T cells from blood, obtained 12 months after liver transplant. This rearrangement joins TRBV6-1 to TRBJ1-5; D is uncertain. The sequence came from a human patient who received a liver transplant. Some T cells may be provided by the graft donor. The CDR3 region is CASSESSGRGQPQHF. The DNA of the CDR3 is TGTGCCAGCAGTGAATCTTCCGGACGGGGTCAGCCCCAGCATTTT.